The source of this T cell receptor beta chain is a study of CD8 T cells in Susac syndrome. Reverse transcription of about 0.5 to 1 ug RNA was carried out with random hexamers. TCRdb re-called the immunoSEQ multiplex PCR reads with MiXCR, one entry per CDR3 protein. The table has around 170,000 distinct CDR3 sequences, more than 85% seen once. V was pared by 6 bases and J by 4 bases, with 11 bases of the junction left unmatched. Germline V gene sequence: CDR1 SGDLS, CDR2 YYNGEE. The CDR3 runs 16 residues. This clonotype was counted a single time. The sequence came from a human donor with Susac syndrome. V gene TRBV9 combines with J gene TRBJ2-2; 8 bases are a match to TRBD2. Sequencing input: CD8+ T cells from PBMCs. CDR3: CASTLTAGVSTGELFF. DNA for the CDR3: TGTGCCAGCACACTAACAGCGGGAGTAAGCACCGGGGAGCTGTTTTTT.